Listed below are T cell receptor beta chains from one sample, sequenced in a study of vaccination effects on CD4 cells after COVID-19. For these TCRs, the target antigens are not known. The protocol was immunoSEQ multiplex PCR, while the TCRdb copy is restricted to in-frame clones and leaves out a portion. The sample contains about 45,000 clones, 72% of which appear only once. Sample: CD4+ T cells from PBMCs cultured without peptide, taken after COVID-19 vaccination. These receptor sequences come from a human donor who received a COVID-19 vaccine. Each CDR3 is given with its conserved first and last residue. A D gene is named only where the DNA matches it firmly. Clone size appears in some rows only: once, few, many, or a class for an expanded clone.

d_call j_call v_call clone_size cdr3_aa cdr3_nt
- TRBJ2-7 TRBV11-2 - CASSLGGGGDEQYF TGTGCCAGCAGCTTGGGGGGAGGGGGTGACGAGCAGTACTTC
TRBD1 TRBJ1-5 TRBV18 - CASSPTGTGVGNQPQHF TGTGCCAGCTCACCAACGGGGACAGGGGTGGGTAATCAGCCCCAGCATTTT
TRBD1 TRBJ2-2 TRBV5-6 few CASSSVIRDRNTGELFF TGTGCCAGCAGCTCTGTAATCCGGGACAGGAACACCGGGGAGCTGTTTTTT
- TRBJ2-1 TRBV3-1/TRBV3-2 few CASSQEWGPYNEQFF TGTGCCAGCAGCCAAGAGTGGGGTCCCTACAATGAGCAGTTCTTC
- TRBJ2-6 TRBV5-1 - CASSLVPGSGANVLTF TGCGCCAGCAGCTTGGTTCCCGGTTCTGGGGCCAACGTCCTGACTTTC
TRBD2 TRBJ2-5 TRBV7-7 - CASSLVGSGGETQYF TGTGCCAGCAGCTTAGTCGGTAGCGGGGGAGAGACCCAGTACTTC
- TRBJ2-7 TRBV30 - CACPTGKGPYEQYF TGTGCCTGTCCAACAGGGAAGGGACCCTACGAGCAGTACTTC
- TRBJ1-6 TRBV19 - CASSNPGLYSPLHF TGTGCCAGTAGTAACCCGGGTCTTTATTCACCCCTCCACTTT
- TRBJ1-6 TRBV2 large CASSEQKGSGSPLHF TGTGCCAGCAGTGAACAGAAAGGGAGTGGGTCACCCCTCCACTTT
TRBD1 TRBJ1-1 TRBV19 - CASSPTGGYAEAFF TGTGCCAGTAGCCCGACAGGGGGCTACGCTGAAGCTTTCTTT
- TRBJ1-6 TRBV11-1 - CASSTGHSSPLHF TGTGCCAGCAGCACGGGACACTCCTCACCCCTCCACTTT
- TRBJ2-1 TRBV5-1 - CASSLGPGVNEQFF TGCGCCAGCAGCTTGGGGCCGGGAGTCAATGAGCAGTTCTTC
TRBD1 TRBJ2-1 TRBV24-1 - CATNTGITGQGENEQFF TGTGCCACCAATACGGGGATCACGGGACAGGGAGAGAATGAGCAGTTCTTC
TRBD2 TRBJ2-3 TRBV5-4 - CASSLALAADTQYF TGTGCCAGCAGCTTGGCTCTAGCGGCCGATACGCAGTATTTT
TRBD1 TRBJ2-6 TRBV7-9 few CASSRGQGAYGANVLTF TGTGCCAGCAGCCGCGGACAGGGGGCGTATGGGGCCAACGTCCTGACTTTC
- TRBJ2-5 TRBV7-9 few CASSESWEVGETQYF TGTGCCAGCAGCGAGAGCTGGGAGGTCGGGGAGACCCAGTACTTC
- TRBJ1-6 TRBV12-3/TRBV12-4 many CASRAILYSPLHF TGTGCCAGCAGAGCCATCCTATATTCACCCCTCCACTTT
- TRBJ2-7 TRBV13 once CASSLVGGAVSYEQYF TGTGCCAGCAGCTTAGTAGGCGGAGCGGTCTCCTACGAGCAGTACTTC
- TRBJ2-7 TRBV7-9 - CASSLEEGLDFSPEQYF TGTGCCAGCAGCTTAGAAGAAGGGTTGGACTTCTCCCCCGAGCAGTACTTC
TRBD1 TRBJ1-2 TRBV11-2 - CASSPTGGNYGYTF TGTGCCAGCAGCCCGACAGGGGGCAACTATGGCTACACCTTC
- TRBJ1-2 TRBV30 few CAWTPQGYGYTF TGTGCCTGGACACCTCAGGGCTATGGCTACACCTTC
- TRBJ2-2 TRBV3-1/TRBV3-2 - CASSYLWTGELFF TGTGCCAGCAGCTATTTATGGACCGGGGAGCTGTTTTTT
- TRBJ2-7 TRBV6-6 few CASSYTLATTGSSSYEQYF TGTGCCAGCAGCTATACACTAGCAACGACAGGGTCGAGCTCCTACGAGCAGTACTTC
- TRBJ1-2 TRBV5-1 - CASSFQGADYGYTF TGCGCCAGCAGCTTTCAGGGCGCGGACTATGGCTACACCTTC
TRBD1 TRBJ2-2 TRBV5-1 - CASSLPPGQGNTGELFF TGCGCCAGCAGCTTGCCTCCGGGACAGGGGAACACCGGGGAGCTGTTTTTT